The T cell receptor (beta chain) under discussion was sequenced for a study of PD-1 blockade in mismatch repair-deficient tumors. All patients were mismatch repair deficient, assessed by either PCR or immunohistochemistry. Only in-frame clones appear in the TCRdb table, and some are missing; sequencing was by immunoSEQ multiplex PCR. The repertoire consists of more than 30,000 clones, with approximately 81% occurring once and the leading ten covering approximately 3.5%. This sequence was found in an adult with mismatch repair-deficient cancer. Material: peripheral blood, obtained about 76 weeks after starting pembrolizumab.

The CDR3 DNA is TGTGCCAGCCAGAGCAGGGATAGCAACGAGCAGTACTTC. Its translation is CASQSRDSNEQYF. The J gene is TRBJ2-7, the V gene TRBV19; D is perhaps TRBD1 (5 bases). This CDR3 has 13 residues. V lost 9 bases and J lost 5, with 17 bases in between. CDR1 LNHDA and CDR2 SQIVND come from the germline V gene (reference sequence).